These T cell receptor beta chains were read from a single sample in a study of blood T cells in healthy people across ages. Each CDR3 protein is one row after TCRdb ran MiXCR on the 5' RACE reads. The table lists 630,000 or so distinct CDR3 sequences, roughly 30% of them singletons. The source material was blood. The origin of the receptors is an elderly woman in good health. Each CDR3 is given with its conserved first and last residue. The D gene is left open where the match is weak. Expanded clones get a size class; other rows say once, few or many, or leave the size out.

v_gene	d_gene	j_gene	abundance	CDR3aa	CDR3nt
TRBV27	-	TRBJ2-7	many	CASSRNYPGRNYEQYF	TGTGCCAGCAGTCGGAATTACCCGGGACGGAACTACGAGCAGTACTTC
TRBV9	-	TRBJ2-3	many	CASSLIGTGTRDTQYF	TGTGCCAGCAGCCTTATTGGAACAGGCACAAGAGATACGCAGTATTTT
TRBV12-5	TRBD1	TRBJ2-3	once	CASGARDRGTDTQYF	TGTGCTAGTGGTGCCCGGGACAGGGGCACAGATACGCAGTATTTT
TRBV3-1	-	TRBJ1-2	few	CASSRAASNGYTF	TGTGCCAGCAGTAGGGCTGCATCAAATGGCTACACCTTC
TRBV12-3/TRBV12-4	-	TRBJ1-5	-	CASRSGGQSYQPQHF	TGTGCCAGCAGGTCGGGGGGGCAATCTTATCAGCCCCAGCATTTT
TRBV5-4	-	TRBJ1-2	few	CASSPLADGNNYGYTF	TGTGCCAGCAGCCCACTCGCCGACGGCAATAACTATGGCTACACCTTC
TRBV6-4	-	TRBJ2-2	-	CASSGSANTGELFF	TGTGCCAGCAGTGGGTCGGCGAACACCGGGGAGCTGTTTTTT
TRBV4-3	-	TRBJ1-1	many	CASSQVYGTEAFF	TGCGCCAGCAGCCAAGTTTATGGCACTGAAGCTTTCTTT
TRBV11-2	-	TRBJ1-5	many	CASSLEGVNQPQHF	TGTGCCAGCAGCTTAGAAGGGGTCAATCAGCCCCAGCATTTT
TRBV28	-	TRBJ2-1	many	CASSRPLTEQFF	TGTGCCAGCAGTCGACCCCTCACCGAGCAGTTCTTC
TRBV10-3	-	TRBJ2-7	many	CAIRPGGTYEQYF	TGTGCCATCAGGCCTGGTGGAACCTACGAGCAGTACTTC
TRBV4-2	TRBD2	TRBJ2-1	many	CASSQDLGRGGNEQFF	TGTGCCAGCAGCCAAGATCTTGGGCGGGGGGGGAATGAGCAGTTCTTC
TRBV6-1	-	TRBJ1-5	-	CASSRPEGNQPQHF	TGTGCCAGCTCTCGACCGGAGGGCAATCAGCCCCAGCATTTT
TRBV6-6	TRBD1	TRBJ1-2	many	CASSYSGQLLYGYTF	TGTGCCAGCAGTTACTCGGGACAGTTACTCTATGGCTACACCTTC
TRBV4-2	-	TRBJ2-5	many	CASSQTGGEETQYF	TGTGCCAGCAGCCAAACAGGAGGGGAGGAGACCCAGTACTTC
TRBV18	-	TRBJ1-1	many	CASSPPIQGPEEAFF	TGTGCCAGCTCACCACCAATCCAGGGACCCGAGGAAGCTTTCTTT
TRBV30	TRBD2	TRBJ2-1	few	CAWSEGLVIDEQFF	TGTGCCTGGAGTGAGGGACTAGTTATCGATGAGCAGTTCTTC
TRBV5-6	-	TRBJ2-7	-	CASSLEGPSSYEQYF	TGTGCCAGCAGCTTGGAAGGGCCAAGCTCCTACGAGCAGTACTTC
TRBV7-2	TRBD2	TRBJ2-7	-	CASSRSSGDPYEQYF	TGTGCCAGCTCTAGGAGTAGCGGGGACCCCTACGAGCAGTACTTC
TRBV7-2	-	TRBJ2-6	many	CASSLERAKFSGGANVLTF	TGTGCCAGCAGCTTAGAGAGGGCAAAATTTTCCGGAGGGGCCAACGTCCTGACTTTC
TRBV7-9	-	TRBJ2-1	-	CASSSDESYNEQFF	TGTGCCAGCAGCTCGGACGAGTCTTACAATGAGCAGTTCTTC
TRBV20-1	-	TRBJ1-1	few	CSASTGQTTEAFF	TGCAGTGCTAGTACAGGGCAGACCACTGAAGCTTTCTTT
TRBV11-2	-	TRBJ2-1	-	CASRLTQSGGCGEQFF	TGTGCCAGCAGGCTGACGCAGTCAGGAGGATGCGGGGAGCAGTTCTTC
TRBV7-6	-	TRBJ2-5	-	CETRVHQETQYF	TGTGAGACGAGGGTGCACCAAGAGACCCAGTACTTC
TRBV12-3/TRBV12-4	-	TRBJ1-6	many	CASSRSSSYNSPLHF	TGTGCCAGCAGCCGGAGTAGCTCCTATAATTCACCCCTCCACTTT
TRBV4-3	-	TRBJ1-2	many	CASSQQHTANYGYTF	TGCGCCAGCAGCCAACAACACACAGCTAACTATGGCTACACCTTC
TRBV7-6	TRBD1	TRBJ2-5	many	CASSLASGTGEETQYF	TGTGCCAGCAGCTTAGCGTCCGGGACAGGGGAAGAGACCCAGTACTTC
TRBV20-1	-	TRBJ2-5	-	CSATYRETETQYF	TGCAGTGCTACGTACAGGGAAACAGAGACCCAGTACTTC
TRBV27	-	TRBJ2-5	many	CASRDGRLLLYF	TGTGCCAGCAGAGACGGACGGCTCTTGTTGTACTTC
TRBV20-1	TRBD2	TRBJ2-3	-	CSSEAGPGRDTQYF	TGCAGTTCGGAAGCGGGGCCCGGCAGGGATACGCAGTATTTT
TRBV7-9	TRBD2	TRBJ2-3	many	CASSLSSGGTRYPDTQYF	TGTGCCAGCAGCCTATCTAGCGGGGGGACGAGGTATCCAGATACGCAGTATTTT
TRBV11-3	TRBD1	TRBJ1-1	once	CASSLDEQGAEAFF	TGTGCCAGCAGCTTAGATGAACAGGGGGCTGAAGCTTTCTTT
TRBV6-1	-	TRBJ2-7	few	CASSEGQLGPQYF	TGTGCCAGCAGTGAAGGACAGCTGGGCCCGCAGTACTTC
TRBV3-1	-	TRBJ1-2	many	CASSPRHGRAFYTF	TGTGCCAGCAGCCCTCGACACGGAAGGGCCTTCTACACCTTC
TRBV7-2	-	TRBJ1-2	many	CASSITGGPLNGYTF	TGTGCCAGCAGCATAACTGGAGGGCCTCTCAATGGCTACACCTTC
TRBV30	-	TRBJ2-7	-	CAWSARCEQYF	TGTGCCTGGAGCGCCCGGTGCGAGCAGTACTTC
TRBV25-1	TRBD1	TRBJ1-5	-	CASEDREGQPQHF	TGTGCCAGCGAGGACAGGGAAGGTCAGCCCCAGCATTTT
TRBV20-1	-	TRBJ2-7	-	CSARDSRAQYF	TGCAGTGCTAGAGACTCAAGGGCGCAGTACTTC
TRBV20-1	-	TRBJ2-1	many	CSARVARGGGFDEQFF	TGCAGTGCTAGAGTGGCGAGGGGGGGCGGATTCGATGAGCAGTTCTTC
TRBV28	-	TRBJ1-2	-	CASSSAANYGYTF	TGTGCCAGCAGTTCCGCCGCTAACTATGGCTACACCTTC
TRBV20-1	TRBD1	TRBJ2-7	-	CSASGTGFIEQYF	TGCAGTGCTAGCGGGACAGGGTTCATCGAGCAGTACTTC
TRBV15	-	TRBJ2-7	many	CATSRDQGSYEQYF	TGTGCCACCAGCAGAGATCAGGGCTCCTACGAGCAGTACTTC
TRBV15	-	TRBJ1-2	many	CATGQLTHTNYGYTF	TGTGCCACCGGACAACTTACGCATACTAACTATGGCTACACCTTC